This record covers a single T cell receptor (beta chain). Germline V lookup: CDR1 LGHDT, CDR2 YNNKEL (reference sequence). V gave up 0 bases and J gave up 8 bases, with 13 bases separating them. There are 15 residues in the CDR3. The data belong to a study of blood T cell repertoires in COVID-19. This table comes from immunoSEQ multiplex PCR, and its TCRdb copy is limited to in-frame clones, with some not included. Here the sample spans some 670,000 clones, 85% to 90% being singletons. The receptor comes from a woman between 18 and 29 years old with acute or convalescent COVID-19. What was sequenced was peripheral blood. J is TRBJ1-4 and V is TRBV3-1 (or the pseudogene TRBV3-2); D is uncertain. The CDR3 loop reads CASSQDYTEEEKLFF. CDR3 coding DNA: TGTGCCAGCAGCCAAGACTACACGGAGGAGGAAAAACTGTTTTTT.